This passage covers 12 T cell receptor beta chains from one sample sequenced in a study of HIV-infected children after antiretroviral therapy interruption. A 3' RACE protocol on RNA, with unique molecular identifiers, produced the TCR library. TCRdb re-derived calls from the 3' RACE reads in MiXCR, one entry per CDR3 protein. Of tens of thousands of distinct CDR3 sequences in the sample, around 4% were seen once. Treatment meaning: PENTA 11 planned treatment interruption arm or continuous ART arm. This specimen was CD45RA+ CD4+ T cells from PBMCs, pooled from several time points, taken from a donor given antiretroviral therapy, either interrupted or continuous. Subset noted: naive CD4+ CD45RA+ CD45RO- T cells. The source of these receptors is a pool of human donors with HIV.

The table lists this clonotype with many counts. This chain joins TRBV18 and TRBJ2-1; D gene unclear. This CDR3 has 12 amino acids. The germline V gene has CDR1 KGHSH and CDR2 LQKENI. V dropped 1 base and J dropped 8 bases, with 6 bases sitting between them. CDR3 residues: CASSPQAHEQFF. The CDR3 DNA is TGTGCCAGCTCACCACAGGCACATGAGCAGTTCTTC.

This clonotype was found many times. The chain couples TRBV5-1 to TRBJ1-1; D unclear. The length of the CDR3 is 14 residues. Trimming cost V 0 bases and J 1 base, with 7 bases left between them. Germline values: CDR1 SGHRS, CDR2 YFSETQ. The CDR3 DNA reads TGCGCCAGCAGCTTGGCCTCAGCGAACACTGAAGCTTTCTTT. It yields the protein CASSLASANTEAFF.

In this sample, this clonotype turned up many times. This rearrangement joins TRBV28 to TRBJ2-3; 8 bases fit TRBD2. The germline V gene has CDR1 MDHEN and CDR2 SYDVKM. V shed 2 bases and J 1 base; nucleotides not matched to a gene: 8. This CDR3 has 17 residues. The CDR3 reads CASSLHQSGGGTDTQYF. The CDR3 bases are TGTGCCAGCAGTTTACACCAATCCGGGGGGGGCACAGATACGCAGTATTTT.

This clonotype was seen ten or more times. The gene calls are TRBV20-1 and TRBJ2-2; D unclear. The CDR3 extends over 14 amino acids. Germline CDR1 and CDR2: DFQATT and SNEGSKA (reference sequence). V was pared by 0 bases and J by 8 bases, with 13 bases between. The CDR3 nucleotides read TGCAGTGCTAGAGATCCTCTTATCCAGGGGGAGCTGTTTTTT. Translation: CSARDPLIQGELFF.

This clonotype was counted ten times or more. The J gene is TRBJ1-5, the V gene TRBV10-2, with D unresolved. V lost 2 bases and J 0 bases, leaving 14 bases between the germline ends. The CDR3 totals 17 residues. In germline, CDR1 is WSHSY, CDR2 SAAADI. The CDR3 nucleotides read TGCGCCAGCAGTGAGCCGCCTCCCGGGAATAGCAATCAGCCCCAGCATTTT. Amino acid sequence: CASSEPPPGNSNQPQHF.

In its sample, this clonotype was seen a few times. V usage is TRBV15 and J usage is TRBJ1-2; unclear D gene. In germline, CDR1 is LNHNV, CDR2 YYDKDF (reference sequence). This CDR3 region has 12 residues. Between the trimmed V and J ends, which lost 0 bases and 8 bases, there was a span of 7 bases. CDR3 sequence: CATSREGWGYTF. The DNA for the CDR3 is TGTGCCACCAGCAGAGAAGGTTGGGGCTACACCTTC.

In its sample, this clonotype was seen many times. This chain links TRBV18 with TRBJ1-1, with 11 bases that match TRBD1. CDR3 length: 16 amino acids. CDR1 is KGHSH and CDR2 is LQKENI in the germline V gene. The ends lost 1 base at V and 5 bases at J; junction bases unmatched: 6. The CDR3 loop reads CASSPQGQGALTEAFF. The CDR3 coding sequence is TGTGCCAGCTCACCACAAGGACAGGGGGCGCTTACTGAAGCTTTCTTT.

In its sample, this clonotype was seen many times. This chain connects TRBV9 to TRBJ1-4; D possibly corresponds to TRBD1 (6 bases). Germline CDR1 reads SGDLS; CDR2 reads YYNGEE. The V and J ends lost 4 bases and 7 bases respectively, with 20 bases between them. There are 16 residues in the CDR3. CDR3 amino acids: CASSTGAGQTSEKLFF. The CDR3 DNA is TGTGCCAGCAGCACGGGGGCAGGCCAAACTTCTGAAAAACTGTTTTTT.

This clonotype was counted at least ten times. J is TRBJ1-1 and V is TRBV12-3 or TRBV12-4; no definite D call. The CDR3 is 15 residues long. With 3 bases removed from V and 1 base from J, the gap between germline ends came to 12 bases. In DNA form, the CDR3 reads TGTGCCAGCAGTTTGGGCATGGGGTCGAACACTGAAGCTTTCTTT. Protein product: CASSLGMGSNTEAFF.

In this sample, this clonotype turned up many times. This chain uses TRBV3-1 with TRBJ2-3, with a tentative D call TRBD1 (5 bases). The V end was cut by 6 bases, the J end by 4 bases, with 11 bases between. The length of the CDR3 is 13 residues. Germline CDR1 LGHDT, CDR2 YNNKEL (reference sequence). In nucleotides, the CDR3 is TGTGCCAGCAGGCGATCCAGGGCAGATACGCAGTATTTT. Translating it yields CASRRSRADTQYF.

This clonotype has a count of ten or more. Here the CDR3 reads CASSFWDRGSYEQYF. In DNA, the CDR3 is TGTGCCAGCAGTTTTTGGGACAGGGGATCCTACGAGCAGTACTTC. V is TRBV28 and J is TRBJ2-7; TRBD1 matches at 10 bases. This CDR3 region has 15 residues. Germline V gene sequence: CDR1 MDHEN, CDR2 SYDVKM. V dropped 3 bases and J dropped 1; count of bases not matched to a gene: 3.

In this sample, this clonotype turned up many times. This sequence joins TRBV28 and TRBJ1-5, with a possible D match to TRBD1 (5 bases). The CDR3 contains 12 residues. CDR1 is MDHEN and CDR2 is SYDVKM in the germline V gene. The V and J ends lost 4 bases and 5 bases respectively, with 6 bases between them. CDR3 DNA sequence: TGTGCCAGCAGTTCCAGGGATCAGCCCCAGCATTTT. Protein: CASSSRDQPQHF.